This T cell receptor (beta chain) derives from a study of cytomegalovirus exposure and HLA in healthy donors. CDR1 SGHTS and CDR2 YDEGEE come from the germline V gene. The germline V and J ends were trimmed by 0 bases and 1 base, with 6 bases remaining between them. The CDR3 is made up of 14 amino acids. PCR primers comprised 60 Vbeta and 13 Jbeta primers. Clones were sequenced by immunoSEQ multiplex PCR, and TCRdb holds only the in-frame ones, with some missing. Of 150,000 to 200,000 clones in the sample, 75% to 85% were seen once. Nominally healthy donors provided the samples, though records likely missed some immune exposures.

The rearrangement links TRBV5-8 to TRBJ2-3; D may be TRBD1 (6 bases). What was sequenced was PBMCs. The receptor's source is a woman aged 50 to 65 in good health and CMV-seronegative. CDR3 coding DNA: TGTGCCAGCAGCTTGGACAGGGGCACAGATACGCAGTATTTT. Translated: CASSLDRGTDTQYF.